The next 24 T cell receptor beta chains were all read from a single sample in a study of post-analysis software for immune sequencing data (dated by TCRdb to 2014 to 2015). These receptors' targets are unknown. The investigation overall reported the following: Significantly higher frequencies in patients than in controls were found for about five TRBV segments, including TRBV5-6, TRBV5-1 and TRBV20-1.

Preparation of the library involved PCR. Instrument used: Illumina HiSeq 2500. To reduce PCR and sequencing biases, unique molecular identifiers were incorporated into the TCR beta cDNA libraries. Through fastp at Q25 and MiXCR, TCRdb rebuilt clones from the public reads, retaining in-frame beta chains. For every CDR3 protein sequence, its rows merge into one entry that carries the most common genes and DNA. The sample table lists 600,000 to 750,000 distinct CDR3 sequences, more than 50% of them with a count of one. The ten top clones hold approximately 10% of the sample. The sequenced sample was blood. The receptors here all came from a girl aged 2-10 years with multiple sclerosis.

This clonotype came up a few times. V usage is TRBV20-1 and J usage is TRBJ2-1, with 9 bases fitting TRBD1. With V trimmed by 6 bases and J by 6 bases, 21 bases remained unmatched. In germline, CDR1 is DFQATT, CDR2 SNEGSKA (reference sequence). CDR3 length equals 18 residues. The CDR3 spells CSANHRDREHRIGNEQFF. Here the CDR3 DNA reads TGCAGTGCAAACCACCGGGACAGGGAACATCGAATTGGCAATGAGCAGTTCTTC.

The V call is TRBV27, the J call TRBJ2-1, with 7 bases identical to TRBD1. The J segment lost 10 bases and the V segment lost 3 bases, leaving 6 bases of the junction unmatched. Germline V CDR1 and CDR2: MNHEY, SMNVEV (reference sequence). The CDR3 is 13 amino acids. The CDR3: CASSFYRGGEQFF. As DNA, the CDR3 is TGTGCCAGCAGTTTCTACAGGGGTGGAGAGCAGTTCTTC.

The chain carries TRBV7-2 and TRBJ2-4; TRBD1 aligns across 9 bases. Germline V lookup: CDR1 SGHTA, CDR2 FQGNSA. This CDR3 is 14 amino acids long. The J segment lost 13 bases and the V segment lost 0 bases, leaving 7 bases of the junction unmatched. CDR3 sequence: CASSLAGTGTAQYF. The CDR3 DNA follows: TGTGCCAGCAGCTTAGCTGGGACAGGGACGGCCCAGTACTTC.

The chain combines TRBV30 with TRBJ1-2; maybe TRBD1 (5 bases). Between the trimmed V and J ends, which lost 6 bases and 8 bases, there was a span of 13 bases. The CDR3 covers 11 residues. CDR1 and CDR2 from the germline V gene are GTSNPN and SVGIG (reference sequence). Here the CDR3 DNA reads TGTGCCTGCCTACCGAGGGGCGGCTACACCTTC. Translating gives CACLPRGGYTF.

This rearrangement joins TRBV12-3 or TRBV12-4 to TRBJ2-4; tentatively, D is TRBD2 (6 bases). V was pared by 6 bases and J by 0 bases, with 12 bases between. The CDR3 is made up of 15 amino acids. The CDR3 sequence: CASSPGLSAKNIQYF. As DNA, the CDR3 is TGTGCCAGCAGCCCGGGACTCTCAGCCAAAAACATTCAGTACTTC.

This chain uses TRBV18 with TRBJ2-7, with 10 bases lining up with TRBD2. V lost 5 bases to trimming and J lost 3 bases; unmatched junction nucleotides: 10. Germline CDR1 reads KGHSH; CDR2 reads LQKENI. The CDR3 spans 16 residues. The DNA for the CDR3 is TGTGCCAGCTCATCCGGACTAGCGGAGGCAAACTACGAGCAGTACTTC. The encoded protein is CASSSGLAEANYEQYF.

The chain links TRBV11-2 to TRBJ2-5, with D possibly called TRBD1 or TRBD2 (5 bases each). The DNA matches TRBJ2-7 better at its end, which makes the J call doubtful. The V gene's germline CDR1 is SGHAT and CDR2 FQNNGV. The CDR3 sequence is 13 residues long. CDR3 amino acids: CASSLPGSGEQYF. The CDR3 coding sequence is TGTGCCAGCAGCTTACCAGGGAGCGGCGAGCAGTACTTC.

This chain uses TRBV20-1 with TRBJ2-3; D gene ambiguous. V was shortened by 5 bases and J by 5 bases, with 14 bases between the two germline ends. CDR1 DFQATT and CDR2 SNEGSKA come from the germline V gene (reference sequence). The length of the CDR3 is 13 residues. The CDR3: CSARRTPQDTQYF. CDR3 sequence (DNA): TGCAGTGCTCGGCGGACCCCGCAAGATACGCAGTATTTT.

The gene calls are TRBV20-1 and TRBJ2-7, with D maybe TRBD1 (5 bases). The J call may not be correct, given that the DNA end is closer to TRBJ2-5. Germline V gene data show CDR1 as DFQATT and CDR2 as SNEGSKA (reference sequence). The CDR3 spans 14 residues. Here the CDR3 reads CSARDVGAGETQYF. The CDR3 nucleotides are TGCAGTGCTAGAGATGTAGGGGCTGGGGAGACCCAGTACTTC.

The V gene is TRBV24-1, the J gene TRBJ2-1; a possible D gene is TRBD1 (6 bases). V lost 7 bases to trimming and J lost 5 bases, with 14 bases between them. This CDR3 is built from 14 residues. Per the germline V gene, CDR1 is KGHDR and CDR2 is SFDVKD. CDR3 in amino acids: CATSLGAMNNEQFF. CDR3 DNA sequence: TGTGCCACCAGCCTGGGGGCTATGAACAATGAGCAGTTCTTC.

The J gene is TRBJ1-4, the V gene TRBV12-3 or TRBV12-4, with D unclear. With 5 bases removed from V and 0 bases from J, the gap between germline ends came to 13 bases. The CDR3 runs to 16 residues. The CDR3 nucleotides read TGTGCCAGCAGTACAAGCCCACCGTCAACTAATGAAAAACTGTTTTTT. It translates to CASSTSPPSTNEKLFF.

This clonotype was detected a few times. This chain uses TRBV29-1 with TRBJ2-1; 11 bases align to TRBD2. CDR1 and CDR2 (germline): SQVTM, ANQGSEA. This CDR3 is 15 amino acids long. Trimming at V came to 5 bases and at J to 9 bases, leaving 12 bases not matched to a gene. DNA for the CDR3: TGCAGCGTTTACACTAGCGGGAGAGACGGTAGTGAGCAGTTCTTC. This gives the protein CSVYTSGRDGSEQFF.

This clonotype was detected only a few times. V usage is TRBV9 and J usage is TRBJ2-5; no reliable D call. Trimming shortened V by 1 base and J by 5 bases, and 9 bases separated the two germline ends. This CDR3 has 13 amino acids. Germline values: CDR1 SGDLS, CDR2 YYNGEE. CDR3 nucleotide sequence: TGTGCCAGCAGCGTATTTGCCGAGGAGACCCAGTACTTC. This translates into CASSVFAEETQYF. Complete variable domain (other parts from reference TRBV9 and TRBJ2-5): DSGVTQTPKHLITATGQRVTLRCSPRSGDLSVYWYQQSLDQGLQFLIQYYNGEERAKGNILERFSAQQFPDLHSELNLSSLELGDSALYFCASSVFAEETQYFGPGTRLLVL.

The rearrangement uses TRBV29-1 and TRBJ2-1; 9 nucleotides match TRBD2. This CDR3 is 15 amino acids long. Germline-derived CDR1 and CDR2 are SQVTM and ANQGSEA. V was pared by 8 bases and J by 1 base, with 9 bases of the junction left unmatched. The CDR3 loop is CSSGAGGRSYNEQFF. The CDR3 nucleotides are TGCAGCTCCGGGGCGGGAGGGAGGTCCTACAATGAGCAGTTCTTC.

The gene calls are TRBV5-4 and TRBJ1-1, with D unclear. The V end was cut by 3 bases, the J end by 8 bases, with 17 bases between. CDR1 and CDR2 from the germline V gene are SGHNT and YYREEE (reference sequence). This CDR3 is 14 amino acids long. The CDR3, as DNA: TGTGCCAGCAGCTCGACGTCTGCCTTAAGGGAAGCTTTCTTT. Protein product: CASSSTSALREAFF.

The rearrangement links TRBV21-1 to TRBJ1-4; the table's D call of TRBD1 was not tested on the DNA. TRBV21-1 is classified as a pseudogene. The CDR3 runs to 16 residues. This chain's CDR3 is CASSKAGQGAGEKLFF. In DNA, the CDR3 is TGTGCCAGCAGCAAAGCGGGACAGGGGGCCGGCGAAAAACTGTTTTTT.

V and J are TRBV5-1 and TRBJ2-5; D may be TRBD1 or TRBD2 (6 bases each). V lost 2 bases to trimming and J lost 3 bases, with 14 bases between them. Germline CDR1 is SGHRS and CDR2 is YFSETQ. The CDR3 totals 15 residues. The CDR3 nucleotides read TGCGCCAGCAGCTTAACGGGGGCGCGGGAAGAGACCCAGTACTTC. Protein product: CASSLTGAREETQYF.

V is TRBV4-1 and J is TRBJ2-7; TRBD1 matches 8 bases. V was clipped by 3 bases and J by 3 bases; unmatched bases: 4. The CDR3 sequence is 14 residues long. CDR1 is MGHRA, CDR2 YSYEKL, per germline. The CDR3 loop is CASSQKQGVYEQYF. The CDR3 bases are TGCGCCAGCAGCCAGAAACAGGGGGTCTACGAGCAGTACTTC.

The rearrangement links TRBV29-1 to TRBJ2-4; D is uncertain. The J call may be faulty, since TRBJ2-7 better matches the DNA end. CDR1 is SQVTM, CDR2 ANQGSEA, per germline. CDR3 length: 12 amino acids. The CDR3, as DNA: TGCAGCGTTGAAGACCCGAGCTACGAGCAGTACTTC. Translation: CSVEDPSYEQYF.

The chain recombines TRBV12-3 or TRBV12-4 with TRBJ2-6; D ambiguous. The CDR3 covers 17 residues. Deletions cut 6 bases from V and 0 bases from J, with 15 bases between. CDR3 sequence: CASSRSWTDSGANVLTF. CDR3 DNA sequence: TGTGCCAGCAGCCGCTCTTGGACGGACTCTGGGGCCAACGTCCTGACTTTC.

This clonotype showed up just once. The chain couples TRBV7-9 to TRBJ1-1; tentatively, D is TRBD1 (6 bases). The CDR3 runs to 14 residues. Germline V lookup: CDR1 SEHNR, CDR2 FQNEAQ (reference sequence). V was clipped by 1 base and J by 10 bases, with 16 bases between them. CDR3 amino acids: CASSLEQGQMGAFF. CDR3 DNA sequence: TGTGCCAGCAGCTTAGAGCAGGGGCAAATGGGAGCTTTCTTT.

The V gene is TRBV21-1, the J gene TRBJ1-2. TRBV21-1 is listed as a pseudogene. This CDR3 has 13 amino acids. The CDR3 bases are TGTGCCAGCAGCAAAGTGGAGAACTATGGCTACACCTTC. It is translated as CASSKVENYGYTF.

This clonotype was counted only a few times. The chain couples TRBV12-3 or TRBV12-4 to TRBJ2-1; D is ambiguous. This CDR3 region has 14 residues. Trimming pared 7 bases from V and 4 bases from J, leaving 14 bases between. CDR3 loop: CASTERAGYNEQFF. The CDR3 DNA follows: TGTGCCAGCACCGAGAGAGCCGGTTACAATGAGCAGTTCTTC.

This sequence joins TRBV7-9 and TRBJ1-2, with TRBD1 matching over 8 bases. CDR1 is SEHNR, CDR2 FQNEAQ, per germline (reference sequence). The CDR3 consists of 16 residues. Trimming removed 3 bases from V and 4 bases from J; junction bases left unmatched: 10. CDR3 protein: CASSFSRGLYGYGYTF. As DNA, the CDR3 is TGTGCCAGCAGCTTTAGCAGGGGGCTCTATGGCTATGGCTACACCTTC. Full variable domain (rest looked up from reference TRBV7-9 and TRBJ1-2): DTGVSQNPRHKITKRGQNVTFRCDPISEHNRLYWYRQTLGQGPEFLTYFQNEAQLEKSRLLSDRFSAERPKGSFSTLEIQRTEQGDSAMYLCASSFSRGLYGYGYTFGSGTRLTVV.